This TCR beta chain was sequenced for a study of OX40 agonist ivuxolimab in advanced cancers. The protocol was immunoSEQ multiplex PCR, while the TCRdb copy is restricted to in-frame clones and leaves out a portion. This sample carries around 33,000 clones, over 80% of them seen once, and the ten largest clones take approximately 21%. The germline gives CDR1 MNHEY, CDR2 SVGAGI. The CDR3 is made up of 14 amino acids. V lost 2 bases and J 8 bases, leaving 12 bases between the germline ends. The source was CD4+ or CD8+ T cells sorted from blood, collected in a trial of the OX40 agonist ivuxolimab. This TCR derives from an adult with an advanced solid tumor such as melanoma, head and neck, liver or kidney cancer. V and J are TRBV6-5 and TRBJ1-4; no clear D gene. The CDR3 sequence: CASSYGLRREKLFF. Written as DNA, the CDR3 is TGTGCCAGCAGTTACGGGTTAAGGAGGGAAAAACTGTTTTTT.